A selection of T cell receptor beta chains follows, all from one sample in a study of radiotherapy plus CTLA-4 blockade in lung cancer. The assay was immunoSEQ multiplex PCR, and TCRdb's table has in-frame clones only and misses some. The sample shows about 51,000 clones, roughly three quarters of them seen only once. Sample: peripheral blood, taken from a patient treated with radiotherapy plus ipilimumab. The receptors were sampled from a human donor with non-small cell lung cancer who had a complete response to radiotherapy plus ipilimumab. Both conserved end residues are part of each CDR3. The D gene is left open where the match is weak. Clone size appears in some rows only: once, few, many, or a class for an expanded clone.

clone_size j_call v_call d_call cdr3_aa cdr3_nt
. TRBJ2-7 TRBV4-1 . CASSQVFGGKYEQYF TGCGCCAGCAGCCAAGTGTTTGGGGGGAAGTACGAGCAGTACTTC
few TRBJ1-5 TRBV27 . CASSSGQPGQPQHF TGTGCCAGCAGTTCAGGACAGCCCGGTCAGCCCCAGCATTTT
once TRBJ2-3 TRBV18 . CASSPRGGEPYLTDTQYF TGTGCCAGCTCACCAAGGGGGGGCGAACCCTACCTCACAGATACGCAGTATTTT
. TRBJ1-2 TRBV11-2 . CASRQNYRIYSYGYTF TGTGCCAGCAGACAAAACTACAGGATCTACAGTTATGGCTACACCTTC
. TRBJ1-4 TRBV6-4 TRBD1 CASSDSTGGYWEKLFF TGTGCCAGCAGTGACTCGACAGGGGGCTATTGGGAAAAACTGTTTTTT
. TRBJ1-1 TRBV19 . CASSIRGNTEAFF TGTGCCAGTAGTATCAGGGGAAACACTGAAGCTTTCTTT
. TRBJ2-2 TRBV14 TRBD2 CASSRGLVVSGELFF TGTGCCAGCAGCAGGGGACTAGTAGTGTCCGGGGAGCTGTTTTTT
. TRBJ2-5 TRBV19 TRBD1 CASSINRGETQYF TGTGCCAGTAGTATTAACAGGGGGGAGACCCAGTACTTC
once TRBJ2-6 TRBV19 TRBD2 CASSPQSGGTGANVLTF TGTGCCAGTAGTCCCCAGTCGGGGGGGACTGGGGCCAACGTCCTGACTTTC
few TRBJ1-2 TRBV28 TRBD1 CASRVGQGMYGYTF TGTGCCAGCAGGGTGGGACAGGGGATGTATGGCTACACCTTC
. TRBJ2-7 TRBV4-1 TRBD2 CASSQVPGGSYEQYF TGCGCCAGCAGCCAAGTCCCGGGGGGCTCCTACGAGCAGTACTTC
. TRBJ2-1 TRBV4-3 . CASSQDTGVQFF TGCGCCAGCAGCCAAGATACGGGGGTGCAGTTCTTC
. TRBJ1-3 TRBV7-2 TRBD1 CASSLGQGNLRNTIYF TGTGCCAGCAGCTTGGGACAGGGCAACCTCCGAAACACCATATATTTT